Below, 14 T cell receptor beta chains from the same sample are listed, as sequenced in a study of blood T cell repertoires in COVID-19. Libraries were prepared by immunoSEQ multiplex PCR; TCRdb keeps only in-frame clonotypes and omits some of them. Altogether 110,000 to 150,000 clones are present, about 87% being singletons, with the ten largest covering around 10%. Sequencing was performed on peripheral blood. The receptors originated from a woman older than 75 with acute or convalescent COVID-19.

The CDR3 DNA reads as TGTGCCACCAGCAGACTGGACAGGGGAGATAATGGCTACACCTTC. Translated, it gives CATSRLDRGDNGYTF. This chain links TRBV15 with TRBJ1-2; 9 bases map to TRBD1. V lost 2 bases and J lost 6; bases outside the gene matches: 7. The V gene's germline CDR1 is LNHNV and CDR2 YYDKDF (reference sequence). The CDR3 totals 15 residues. Variable domain in full (rest from reference TRBV15 and TRBJ1-2): DAMVIQNPRYQVTQFGKPVTLSCSQTLNHNVMYWYQQKSSQAPKLLFHYYDKDFNNEADTPDNFQSRRPNTSFCFLDIRSPGLGDTAMYLCATSRLDRGDNGYTFGSGTRLTVV.

The V call is TRBV7-6, the J call TRBJ1-1; TRBD1 aligns across 8 bases. The CDR3 consists of 16 residues. Germline values: CDR1 SGHVS, CDR2 FNYEAQ. Trimming took 5 bases from V and 4 from J; bases not matched to a gene: 12. For the CDR3, the DNA is TGTGCCAGCAGCCCGCGGACAGGGCCCGTGGGCACTGAAGCTTTCTTT. Translation: CASSPRTGPVGTEAFF.

The chain combines TRBV6-5 with TRBJ1-2; D gene unclear. The germline CDR1 and CDR2 sequences are MNHEY and SVGAGI. This CDR3 is 14 amino acids long. Trimming stripped 5 bases from V and 0 bases from J, with 10 bases between. The CDR3, as DNA: TGTGCCAGCAGTCCCTCGGGGACTAACTATGGCTACACCTTC. Encoded protein: CASSPSGTNYGYTF.

The chain is built from TRBV7-9 and TRBJ1-1; no definite D call. The CDR3 runs to 15 residues. Germline V CDR1 and CDR2: SEHNR, FQNEAQ (reference sequence). Trimming left V 1 base short and J 1 base short, with 10 bases between. The CDR3 region is CASSLGGGRNTEAFF. DNA of the CDR3: TGTGCCAGCAGCTTAGGGGGAGGGCGGAACACTGAAGCTTTCTTT.

This CDR3 is CAWSVSGGLETQYF. For the CDR3, the DNA is TGTGCCTGGAGTGTTAGCGGGGGGCTAGAGACCCAGTACTTC. J is TRBJ2-5 and V is TRBV30, with TRBD2 matching over 10 bases. Trimming cost V 0 bases and J 4 bases; bases outside gene matches: 2. Germline V gene sequence: CDR1 GTSNPN, CDR2 SVGIG (reference sequence). This CDR3 is built from 14 residues.

This chain's CDR3 is CASSIGPPHSNQPQHF. For the CDR3, the DNA is TGTGCCAGTAGTATAGGGCCACCTCATAGCAATCAGCCCCAGCATTTT. This chain joins TRBV19 and TRBJ1-5; unclear D gene. Germline-derived CDR1 and CDR2 are LNHDA and SQIVND (reference sequence). V was shortened by 1 base and J by 0 bases, with 10 bases between the two germline ends. This CDR3 comprises 16 residues.

The chain joins TRBV7-6 to TRBJ1-6; TRBD1 might be the D (6 bases). This CDR3 is 15 amino acids long. The V gene lost 5 bases and the J gene lost 7 bases, with 15 bases spanning the gap. Per the germline V gene, CDR1 is SGHVS and CDR2 is FNYEAQ. CDR3 sequence reads: CASSLEGQGNSPLHF. The CDR3, as DNA: TGTGCCAGCAGCCTAGAAGGCCAGGGGAATTCACCCCTCCACTTT.

The V call is TRBV4-3, the J call TRBJ1-1, with 8 positions matching TRBD1. The V and J ends lost 0 bases and 3 bases, in that order; junction bases with no gene match: 12. The CDR3 is made up of 18 amino acids. The V gene's germline CDR1 is LGHNA and CDR2 YSLEER. The CDR3 is CASSQDWTTGGADTEAFF. In nucleotides, the CDR3 is TGCGCCAGCAGCCAAGACTGGACTACAGGGGGGGCGGACACTGAAGCTTTCTTT.

J is TRBJ2-5 and V is TRBV21-1; the table gives TRBD2 as D, unverified against the DNA. TRBV21-1 is a documented pseudogene. This CDR3 contains 15 residues. This CDR3 is CASSLRNRGKETQYF. As DNA, the CDR3 is TGTGCCAGCAGCCTACGCAACAGAGGGAAAGAGACCCAGTACTTC.

This clone came up once. This chain links TRBV7-8 with TRBJ1-3; the D is unclear. Germline loops: CDR1 SGHVS, CDR2 FQNEAQ. The CDR3 sequence is 16 residues long. The V and J ends lost 2 bases and 4 bases respectively, with 15 bases between them. The CDR3 sequence: CASSLNGRNIGNTIYF. CDR3 in DNA: TGTGCCAGCAGCTTAAATGGCAGGAATATAGGAAACACCATATATTTT.

This clone was detected only once. J is TRBJ2-1 and V is TRBV12-3 or TRBV12-4, with a weak D call TRBD1 (5 bases). V was shortened by 4 bases and J by 4 bases, with 5 bases between the two germline ends. The CDR3 runs 12 residues. The CDR3 nucleotides are TGTGCCAGCAGTTACAGGTACAATGAGCAGTTCTTC. Residues: CASSYRYNEQFF.

The chain has TRBV6-5 and TRBJ2-3, with 12 bases lining up with TRBD2. Trimming took 10 bases from V and 10 from J; bases not matched to a gene: 3. Looked up from germline, CDR1 is MNHEY and CDR2 is SVGAGI. The CDR3 runs to 11 residues. The CDR3 here is CAMTSGGPQYF. The CDR3 coding sequence is TGTGCCATGACTAGCGGGGGTCCGCAGTATTTT.

The chain combines TRBV19 with TRBJ2-1; TRBD2 agrees at 7 bases. Trimming at V came to 6 bases and at J to 0 bases, leaving 11 bases not matched to a gene. The CDR3 has 17 amino acids. Germline lookup yields CDR1 LNHDA and CDR2 SQIVND (reference sequence). The CDR3 here is CASRVAGSDSSYNEQFF. The CDR3 nucleotides are TGTGCCAGTAGGGTAGCGGGCTCAGATAGCTCCTACAATGAGCAGTTCTTC.

The gene calls are TRBV7-2 and TRBJ1-5; no reliable D call. Per the germline V gene, CDR1 is SGHTA and CDR2 is FQGNSA. The CDR3 is 15 residues long. V was trimmed by 5 bases and J by 3 bases, leaving 14 bases between them. The CDR3 loop is CASSPGGPNNQPQHF. The CDR3 region has the DNA TGTGCCAGCAGCCCCGGAGGCCCGAACAATCAGCCCCAGCATTTT.